This T cell receptor beta chain was obtained from a study of tumor-infiltrating lymphocytes in primary liver carcinoma. cDNA specific to TCR beta was made from 500 ng of total RNA, with a constant-region primer employed for priming. Modified slightly, ARM-PCR produced TCR beta libraries over three nested multiplex PCR rounds. For approximately 11 cycles apiece, the opening two PCR rounds ran with TRBV1-TRBV30 forward primers and a C-beta reverse primer. MiXCR, run by TCRdb on the multiplex PCR reads, gives a single entry per CDR3 protein. The sample records 100,000 or so distinct CDR3 sequences, about 70% being singletons. It was from about 19-30 mg of unsorted bulk tissue that RNA and DNA were co-extracted. Note on this clonotype: A junction boundary mismatches the germline segment, possibly from a read error.

This CDR3 is 14 amino acids long. Germline CDR1 and CDR2: MNHNS and SASEGT. This TCR derives from a woman in her sixties or seventies with primary liver carcinoma and hepatitis B virus infection. V and J are TRBV6-1 and TRBJ1-1; weak D call: TRBD1 (6 bases). What was sequenced was liver tumor tissue from sampling region 2. Subset here: tumor region T2, inferior pole. Here the CDR3 reads CASSEAGWDIEAFF. CDR3 DNA sequence: TGTGCCAGCAGTGAAGCCGGGTGGGACATTGAAGCATTCTTT.